This T cell receptor (beta chain) was obtained from a study of T cells in Graves' hyperthyroidism and ophthalmopathy. Findings and limits, study-wide: Appearing also in blood were most of the thyroid clonotypes expanded above 0.001. The model forecast ophthalmopathy, anticipating it by a median approximately 7 months before onset.

This clonotype was observed a handful of times. What it recognizes is unknown. Its ends do not fully match the called genes, so a read error is possible. The investigators amplified TCR beta CDR3 regions from RNA transcripts. First-round RT-PCR targeting the TCR CDR3 was performed with the HTBI primer set. Each CDR3 protein gets one entry after TCRdb re-called the multiplex PCR reads with MiXCR. Among 300,000 to 450,000 distinct CDR3 sequences, roughly 20% were seen once, and the ten largest hold around two fifths. Looked up from germline, CDR1 is SGHRS and CDR2 is YFSETQ. The CDR3 has 16 residues. Input material: blood. The sequence came from a man between 18 and 29 years old with Graves' ophthalmopathy. V usage is TRBV5-1 and J usage is TRBJ2-3; D possibly uses TRBD1 or TRBD2 (6 bases each). This CDR3 reads CTSSLAFRGPTDTQYF. CDR3 nucleotide sequence: TGCACCAGCAGCTTGGCCTTTCGGGGGCCGACAGATACGCAGTATTTT.